The 15 T cell receptor beta chains below were found in one sample sequenced in a study of T cells in localized non-small cell lung cancer. The table came from immunoSEQ multiplex PCR; TCRdb's copy has only in-frame clones and leaves some out. The sample has 35,000 to 40,000 clones, roughly 80% seen once. Specimen: peripheral blood, collected before any cancer treatment. The receptors shown here come from a male donor aged 60 or older with stage III squamous cell lung carcinoma.

This clone occurred once. V and J are TRBV5-1 and TRBJ2-2, with TRBD2 as a possible D gene (6 bases). The CDR3 runs 17 residues. With 4 bases removed from V and 1 base from J, the gap between germline ends came to 17 bases. Germline V gives CDR1 SGHRS, CDR2 YFSETQ. The CDR3: CASSAFTGLMNTGELFF. In nucleotides, the CDR3 is TGCGCCAGCAGCGCATTCACGGGACTCATGAACACCGGGGAGCTGTTTTTT.

The gene calls are TRBV4-2 and TRBJ2-1; D is undetermined. The CDR3 is 16 residues long. CDR1 is LGHNA and CDR2 is YNFKEQ in the germline V gene. Trimming took off 0 bases at V and 0 bases at J, with 9 bases between the two ends. The CDR3 DNA sequence: TGTGCCAGCAGCCAAGAAGTCAACAGCTCCTACAATGAGCAGTTCTTC. Translation: CASSQEVNSSYNEQFF.

This chain connects TRBV10-3 to TRBJ1-4; D is unclear. The ends were cut back, 3 bases at V and 8 bases at J, with 13 bases in the middle. Germline V gene sequence: CDR1 ENHRY, CDR2 SYGVKD. The CDR3 length is 14 residues. The CDR3 spells CAISDRETNEKLFF. The CDR3, as DNA: TGTGCCATCAGTGATAGGGAGACAAACGAAAAACTGTTTTTT.

This clone was found a few times. A junction boundary mismatches the germline segment, possibly from a read error. The chain has TRBV7-2 and TRBJ1-1; tentative D call: TRBD1 (5 bases). Looked up from germline, CDR1 is SGHTA and CDR2 is FQGNSA. The CDR3 length is 15 residues. The CDR3 loop is CASSPLGVLNAEAFF. The CDR3 bases are TGTGCCAGCAGCCCTCTAGGGGTTCTGAACGCTGAAGCTTTCTTT.

This chain uses TRBV2 with TRBJ1-5, with 9 bases identical to TRBD1. V lost 4 bases and J lost 2; bases outside the gene matches: 3. The CDR3 has 15 amino acids. Germline-derived CDR1 and CDR2 are SNHLY and FYNNEI. CDR3 coding DNA: TGTGCCAGCAGTGTACAGGGGGCTGGCAATCAGCCCCAGCATTTT. Amino acids: CASSVQGAGNQPQHF.

The V and J genes are TRBV6-5 and TRBJ2-5; TRBD2 aligns across 10 bases. Per the germline V gene, CDR1 is MNHEY and CDR2 is SVGAGI. The CDR3 sequence is 13 residues long. The junction had 5 bases not matched to a gene; V was cut back by 7 bases and J by 6 bases. For the CDR3, the DNA is TGTGCCAGCACCCCTAGCGGGAGTAAGACCCAGTACTTC. Encoded protein: CASTPSGSKTQYF.

The chain uses TRBV10-2 and TRBJ2-7, with D perhaps assigned TRBD1 or TRBD2 (5 bases each). Between the trimmed V and J ends, which lost 8 bases and 7 bases, there was a span of 15 bases. Germline lookup yields CDR1 WSHSY and CDR2 SAAADI. The CDR3 contains 12 residues. This chain's CDR3 is CASQGGSQEQYF. The CDR3 DNA sequence: TGCGCCAGCCAGGGTGGGAGTCAGGAGCAGTACTTC.

The chain is built from TRBV19 and TRBJ2-4, with D perhaps given as TRBD1 or TRBD2 (5 bases each). Germline-derived CDR1 and CDR2 are LNHDA and SQIVND (reference sequence). The ends were cut back, 3 bases at V and 8 bases at J, with 20 bases in the middle. The CDR3 totals 16 residues. Here the CDR3 DNA reads TGTGCCAGTAGTATGACGGGACCGGACACCGGGGACATTCAGTACTTC. Translation: CASSMTGPDTGDIQYF.

This rearrangement joins TRBV19 to TRBJ2-7, with D perhaps TRBD1 (6 bases). The V end lost 4 bases, the J end lost 4 bases, and 17 bases lay between the germline ends. The CDR3 runs 15 residues. The germline V gene has CDR1 LNHDA and CDR2 SQIVND (reference sequence). CDR3 amino acids: CASSNRGGMGYEQYF. CDR3 coding DNA: TGTGCCAGTAGTAACAGAGGGGGTATGGGATACGAGCAGTACTTC.

This rearrangement joins TRBV6-5 to TRBJ1-1; D ambiguous. CDR3 length equals 14 residues. With 6 bases removed from V and 5 bases from J, the gap between germline ends came to 16 bases. Germline lookup yields CDR1 MNHEY and CDR2 SVGAGI. The CDR3 sequence: CASRDLSKWTEAFF. CDR3 in DNA: TGTGCCAGCAGAGACTTATCCAAGTGGACTGAAGCTTTCTTT.

In this sample, this clone turned up a few times. The chain recombines TRBV5-6 with TRBJ1-1; no clear D. Germline CDR1 and CDR2: SGHDT and YYEEEE. Trimming cost V 1 base and J 1 base, with 11 bases left between them. This CDR3 has 15 amino acids. The CDR3 DNA reads as TGTGCCAGCAGCTTGTCGTGGGCACCGAACACTGAAGCTTTCTTT. Protein: CASSLSWAPNTEAFF.

The J gene is TRBJ2-1, the V gene TRBV11-2, with D perhaps matching TRBD1 or TRBD2 (5 bases each). The CDR3 is 15 residues long. With 4 bases removed from V and 1 base from J, the gap between germline ends came to 11 bases. Germline loops: CDR1 SGHAT, CDR2 FQNNGV. The CDR3 spells CASSWGKGSYNEQFF. The DNA for the CDR3 is TGTGCCAGCAGCTGGGGGAAGGGGTCCTACAATGAGCAGTTCTTC. The variable domain in full, completed from reference TRBV11-2 and TRBJ2-1, reads EAGVAQSPRYKIIEKRQSVAFWCNPISGHATLYWYQQILGQGPKLLIQFQNNGVVDDSQLPKDRFSAERLKGVDSTLKIQPAKLEDSAVYLCASSWGKGSYNEQFFGPGTRLTVL.

The chain is built from TRBV5-1 and TRBJ1-6; no firm D call. Germline-derived CDR1 and CDR2 are SGHRS and YFSETQ. The length of the CDR3 is 19 residues. The V and J ends lost 0 bases and 0 bases respectively, with 16 bases between them. In DNA form, the CDR3 reads TGCGCCAGCAGCTTGGCTTCCCAAGAAGAGTTCTCCTATAATTCACCCCTCCACTTT. It codes for CASSLASQEEFSYNSPLHF.

This sequence joins TRBV25-1 and TRBJ1-3; no definite D call. CDR1 is MGHDK and CDR2 is SYGVNS in the germline V gene. V was pared by 0 bases and J by 4 bases, with 13 bases between. The CDR3 length is 16 residues. This CDR3 reads CASSEYGGIGGNTIYF. For the CDR3, the DNA is TGTGCCAGCAGTGAATATGGCGGCATCGGAGGAAACACCATATATTTT. Together with reference TRBV25-1 and TRBJ1-3, the CDR3 gives the full variable domain: EADIYQTPRYLVIGTGKKITLECSQTMGHDKMYWYQQDPGMELHLIHYSYGVNSTEKGDLSSESTVSRIRTEHFPLTLESARPSHTSQYLCASSEYGGIGGNTIYFGEGSWLTVV.

The CDR3 DNA follows: TGTGCCAGCAGGGAGACAGTGAACTCCTACGAGCAGTACTTC. It specifies CASRETVNSYEQYF. The gene calls are TRBV2 and TRBJ2-7; D is perhaps TRBD1 (5 bases). Germline-derived CDR1 and CDR2 are SNHLY and FYNNEI. This CDR3 spans 14 amino acids. Trimming stripped 6 bases from V and 0 bases from J, with 12 bases between.